The 18 T cell receptor beta chains listed next were all sequenced from one sample in a study of blood T cell repertoires in COVID-19. Profiling relied on immunoSEQ multiplex PCR, and the TCRdb table lists in-frame clones only, not all of them. The data hold approximately 310,000 clones, with approximately 85% observed a single time. The material sequenced was PBMCs or T cells enriched from blood (not recorded which). These receptors were taken from a man aged 25-45 years who had recovered from COVID-19.

This CDR3 reads CAISFGADRGTENTEAFF. CDR3 DNA: TGTGCCATCAGTTTTGGCGCGGACAGGGGGACAGAGAACACTGAAGCTTTCTTT. The chain recombines TRBV10-3 with TRBJ1-1; 10 bases match TRBD1. Germline CDR1 ENHRY, CDR2 SYGVKD. V shed 5 bases and J 1 base; nucleotides not matched to a gene: 13. This CDR3 is built from 18 residues.

The chain links TRBV24-1 to TRBJ1-5; D is uncertain. Trimming stripped 2 bases from V and 5 bases from J, with 15 bases between. This CDR3 contains 16 residues. From germline, CDR1 is KGHDR and CDR2 SFDVKD. The CDR3 loop is CATSDYISRAHQPQHF. CDR3 in DNA: TGTGCCACCAGTGATTATATCTCCCGAGCGCATCAGCCCCAGCATTTT.

The V and J genes are TRBV12-5 and TRBJ2-2; 9 bases map to TRBD1. This CDR3 spans 19 amino acids. Per the germline V gene, CDR1 is LGHNT and CDR2 is FRNRAP. The J segment lost 2 bases and the V segment lost 2 bases, leaving 12 bases of the junction unmatched. CDR3 loop: CASGLRTTGTGPNTGELFF. The CDR3 nucleotides read TGTGCTAGTGGTTTGCGCACAACCGGGACAGGGCCTAACACCGGGGAGCTGTTTTTT.

The V gene is TRBV30, the J gene TRBJ2-6; D is perhaps TRBD1 (5 bases). This CDR3 contains 14 residues. Germline V gives CDR1 GTSNPN, CDR2 SVGIG (reference sequence). V dropped 6 bases and J dropped 1 base, with 10 bases sitting between them. In DNA form, the CDR3 reads TGTGCCTGCCCTCAGGGTTCTGGGGCCAACGTCCTGACTTTC. It yields the protein CACPQGSGANVLTF.

This chain connects TRBV24-1 to TRBJ1-6, with TRBD1 as a possible D gene (5 bases). Germline values: CDR1 KGHDR, CDR2 SFDVKD. The CDR3 sequence is 16 residues long. The ends were cut back, 8 bases at V and 5 bases at J, with 18 bases in the middle. CDR3 coding DNA: TGTGCCACCATTTGCGCTCGGGGGGTCCATAATTCACCCCTCCACTTT. It is translated as CATICARGVHNSPLHF.

The chain has TRBV29-1 and TRBJ1-1, with a tentative D call TRBD1 (6 bases). Trimming pared 6 bases from V and 2 bases from J, leaving 28 bases between. CDR1 and CDR2 from the germline V gene are SQVTM and ANQGSEA. The CDR3 is 18 residues long. The DNA of the CDR3 is TGCAGCGTCCTAGGTAGGAACAGGGCGGGTAACTTCAACACTGAAGCTTTCTTT. Protein product: CSVLGRNRAGNFNTEAFF. The complete variable domain, with remaining parts taken from reference TRBV29-1 and TRBJ1-1, reads SAVISQKPSRDICQRGTSLTIQCQVDSQVTMMFWYRQQPGQSLTLIATANQGSEATYESGFVIDKFPISRPNLTFSTLTVSNMSPEDSSIYLCSVLGRNRAGNFNTEAFFGQGTRLTVV.

The chain carries TRBV6-4 and TRBJ1-2, with a tentative D call TRBD1 (6 bases). Trimming removed 3 bases at V and 8 bases at J, with 16 bases between. The CDR3 loop spans 14 amino acids. Per germline, CDR1 MRHNA and CDR2 SNTAGT. Here the CDR3 DNA reads TGTGCCAGCAGTGAGTTTGCAGGGGCAGGAGGCTACACCTTC. Translation gives CASSEFAGAGGYTF.

This rearrangement joins TRBV6-6 to TRBJ1-4; the match to TRBD1 covers 7 bases. The germline V gene encodes CDR1 MNHNY and CDR2 SVGAGI (reference sequence). The V and J ends lost 8 bases and 2 bases, in that order; junction bases with no gene match: 8. The CDR3 is 15 amino acids. CDR3 nucleotide sequence: TGTGCCAGCTTTTGGGCAGGGGGTACTAATGAAAAACTGTTTTTT. This gives the protein CASFWAGGTNEKLFF.

J is TRBJ1-6 and V is TRBV7-9; D remains ambiguous. The ends were cut back, 1 base at V and 8 bases at J, with 9 bases in the middle. This CDR3 has 14 amino acids. Per germline, CDR1 SEHNR and CDR2 FQNEAQ (reference sequence). The CDR3 sequence is CASSLVGGDSPLHF. The CDR3 DNA reads as TGTGCCAGCAGCTTAGTAGGCGGGGATTCACCCCTCCACTTT.

V usage is TRBV7-6 and J usage is TRBJ1-1, with TRBD1 identical over 8 bases. This CDR3 has 13 amino acids. Germline-derived CDR1 and CDR2 are SGHVS and FNYEAQ. V lost 5 bases to trimming and J lost 5 bases; unmatched junction nucleotides: 4. This CDR3 reads CASSPWTGTEAFF. The CDR3 DNA follows: TGTGCCAGCAGCCCCTGGACAGGGACTGAAGCTTTCTTT.

This chain connects TRBV7-9 to TRBJ1-4; 7 bases map to TRBD1. There are 15 residues in the CDR3. J gave up 5 bases and V 1 base, and 4 bases lay outside the gene matches. CDR1 is SEHNR and CDR2 is FQNEAQ in the germline V gene (reference sequence). Here the CDR3 DNA reads TGTGCCAGCAGCTTAGATGCGACAGGGAATGAAAAACTGTTTTTT. As protein: CASSLDATGNEKLFF.

J is TRBJ2-7 and V is TRBV2, with 8 bases aligning to TRBD1. Germline V gene data show CDR1 as SNHLY and CDR2 as FYNNEI. V was pared by 4 bases and J by 0 bases, with 8 bases of the junction left unmatched. The CDR3 consists of 16 residues. Here the CDR3 DNA reads TGTGCCAGCAGTGGACCGGGACAGGATAGCTCCTACGAGCAGTACTTC. As protein: CASSGPGQDSSYEQYF.

This clone appeared a single time. The chain employs TRBV6-5 and TRBJ1-5; TRBD1 matches at 8 bases. The V gene's germline CDR1 is MNHEY and CDR2 SVGAGI. The V gene end was trimmed by 6 bases and the J gene end by 5 bases; junction bases not matched to a gene: 3. CDR3 length equals 13 residues. The CDR3 spells CASRETGDQPQHF. The CDR3, as DNA: TGTGCCAGCAGAGAGACAGGGGATCAGCCCCAGCATTTT.

This clone has a handful of counts. V usage is TRBV13 and J usage is TRBJ1-1; 7 nucleotides line up with TRBD1. The CDR3 spans 14 residues. Trimming took 3 bases from V and 1 from J; bases not matched to a gene: 2. CDR1 and CDR2 from the germline V gene are PRHDT and FYEKMQ (reference sequence). CDR3: CASSFRDRNTEAFF. Here the CDR3 DNA reads TGTGCCAGCAGCTTCCGGGACAGGAACACTGAAGCTTTCTTT.

This clone is medium-sized in the sample. The rearrangement joins TRBV2 to TRBJ1-1, with 9 positions matching TRBD1. The germline gives CDR1 SNHLY, CDR2 FYNNEI. Germline trimming cut 4 bases from V and 0 bases from J; bases unmatched to any gene: 9. The length of the CDR3 is 17 residues. CDR3 coding DNA: TGTGCCAGCAGTGGCTACAGGGGGCGGAGCATGAACACTGAAGCTTTCTTT. Translated: CASSGYRGRSMNTEAFF.

The gene calls are TRBV7-9 and TRBJ1-3; D gene uncertain. This CDR3 has 13 amino acids. Germline V gene data show CDR1 as SEHNR and CDR2 as FQNEAQ (reference sequence). V was trimmed by 2 bases and J by 9 bases, leaving 11 bases between them. The DNA for the CDR3 is TGTGCCAGCAGCTTATCTTTCCGGGGCACCATATATTTT. As protein: CASSLSFRGTIYF.

This clone was counted between two and nine times. This chain uses TRBV30 with TRBJ1-5; the D is unclear. This CDR3 has 14 amino acids. The V gene's germline CDR1 is GTSNPN and CDR2 SVGIG (reference sequence). In DNA form, the CDR3 reads TGTGCGACCGGATCCAGGTATAGCAATCAGCCCCAGCATTTT. Amino acids: CATGSRYSNQPQHF.

The chain employs TRBV19 and TRBJ1-4; D gene ambiguous. The CDR3 is 16 residues long. V lost 8 bases and J 8 bases, leaving 24 bases between the germline ends. The V gene's germline CDR1 is LNHDA and CDR2 SQIVND (reference sequence). As DNA, the CDR3 is TGTGCCAGTCAAGACCGCCTCGGGAGGTACAGAGAAAAACTGTTTTTT. Its translation: CASQDRLGRYREKLFF.